This T cell receptor beta chain was recovered during a study of spatial heterogeneity in lung cancer. All TCR cDNA molecules were individually tagged with a unique molecular identifier. MiXCR, applied by TCRdb to the 5' RACE reads, yields one record per CDR3 protein. The data contain roughly 82,000 distinct CDR3 sequences, 10% to 15% of them seen just once; the ten biggest clones take up around 4.3%. Specified time point: sample taken at primary tumor resection. Sequencing covered unsorted whole RNA taken from tumor, nontumor lung or frozen PBMC. Donors were some 72 untreated early-stage non-small cell lung cancer patients. V was clipped by 0 bases and J by 6 bases; unmatched bases: 7. Germline-derived CDR1 and CDR2 are MNHNS and SASEGT. The CDR3 has 16 residues. This clonotype was observed a handful of times. The antigen remains undetermined. Study-wide results and limits: Relative to follow-up, resection was when ubiquitous expanded tumor TCRs appeared more in blood.

This specimen consisted of PBMCs, obtained at surgery. This clonotype was sampled from a male donor with early-stage non-small cell lung cancer. The rearrangement joins TRBV6-1 to TRBJ2-3; the match to TRBD2 covers 9 bases. The CDR3 is CASSEAPSGEDDTQYF. Written as DNA, the CDR3 is TGTGCCAGCAGTGAAGCGCCTAGCGGGGAGGATGATACGCAGTATTTT.